This TCR beta chain came from a study of human T cells and chemical hapten exposure. For the study at large: Read at 6 days, the patch tests placed 0.01% DPC on the upper back. Findings of the study overall: Versus controls, significantly more large CDR3 similarity clusters arose from expanded TCRs.

This clonotype appeared a few times. Its target is not known. The time point here: pre-sensitization, week 0. The treatment denotes: therapeutic diphenylcyclopropenone sensitization with weekly scalp DPC. TCRdb itself ran the RACE reads through MiXCR, one entry per CDR3 protein. The data hold roughly 380,000 distinct CDR3 sequences, with around 5.5% observed a single time. The CDR3 has 17 residues. V trimming: 5 bases; J trimming: 6 bases; junction bases outside the gene matches: 19. The germline CDR1 and CDR2 sequences are DFQATT and SNEGSKA (reference sequence). This clonotype originated in a woman in her fifties or sixties with alopecia areata. Some clones in this sample may be carry-over from other donors' samples. The chain joins TRBV20-1 to TRBJ2-3, with 8 bases identical to TRBD2. The source material was whole blood, sampled in connection with sensitization to the hapten diphenylcyclopropenone (DPC). The CDR3 region has the DNA TGCAGTGCTTACCGGGGGTTGAGGGCGGGAGGCGGTGATACGCAGTATTTT. It yields the protein CSAYRGLRAGGGDTQYF.